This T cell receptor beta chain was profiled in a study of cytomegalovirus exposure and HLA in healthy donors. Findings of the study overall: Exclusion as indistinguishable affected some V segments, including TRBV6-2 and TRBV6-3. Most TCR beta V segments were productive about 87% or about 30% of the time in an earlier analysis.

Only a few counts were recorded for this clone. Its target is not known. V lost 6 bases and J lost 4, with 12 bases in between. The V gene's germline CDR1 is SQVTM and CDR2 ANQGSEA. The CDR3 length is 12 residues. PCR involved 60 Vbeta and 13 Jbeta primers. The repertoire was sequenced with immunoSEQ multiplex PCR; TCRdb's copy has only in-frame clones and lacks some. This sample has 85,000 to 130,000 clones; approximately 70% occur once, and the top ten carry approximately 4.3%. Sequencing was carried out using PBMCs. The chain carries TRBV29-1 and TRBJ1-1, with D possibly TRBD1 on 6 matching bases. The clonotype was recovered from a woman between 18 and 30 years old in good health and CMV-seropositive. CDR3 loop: CSVHRVGTEAFF. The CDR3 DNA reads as TGCAGCGTCCACAGGGTCGGCACTGAAGCTTTCTTT. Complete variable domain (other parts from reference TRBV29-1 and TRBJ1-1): SAVISQKPSRDICQRGTSLTIQCQVDSQVTMMFWYRQQPGQSLTLIATANQGSEATYESGFVIDKFPISRPNLTFSTLTVSNMSPEDSSIYLCSVHRVGTEAFFGQGTRLTVV.